These 9 T cell receptor beta chains were all obtained from the same sample, sequenced in a study of blood T cell repertoires in COVID-19. Sequencing was performed with immunoSEQ multiplex PCR; in TCRdb, only in-frame clones are kept and a portion is missing. The sample has approximately 170,000 clones; approximately 85% are singletons. Sequenced: peripheral blood. Source of these receptors: an elderly man with COVID-19, enrolled during active disease.

This clone has just a few counts. This sequence joins TRBV11-3 and TRBJ2-1, with a possible D match to TRBD2 (6 bases). Germline lookup yields CDR1 SGHNT and CDR2 YENEEA. The V and J ends lost 1 base and 5 bases respectively, with 12 bases between them. This CDR3 contains 15 residues. CDR3 DNA sequence: TGTGCCAGCAGCTTAGGGACGGGGGTGGACAATGAGCAGTTCTTC. Encoded protein: CASSLGTGVDNEQFF.

The chain has TRBV11-3 and TRBJ1-1; D gene unclear. This CDR3 comprises 13 residues. Trimming removed 0 bases at V and 3 bases at J, with 5 bases between. The germline gives CDR1 SGHNT, CDR2 YENEEA. This CDR3 is CASSLEDYTEAFF. In nucleotides, the CDR3 is TGTGCCAGCAGCTTAGAAGACTACACTGAAGCTTTCTTT.

J is TRBJ2-2 and V is TRBV27; possibly TRBD2 for D (5 bases). Germline CDR1 is MNHEY and CDR2 is SMNVEV (reference sequence). This CDR3 has 14 residues. V gave up 0 bases and J gave up 6 bases, with 8 bases separating them. The CDR3 loop reads CASSLSRLSGELFF. The CDR3 nucleotides are TGTGCCAGCAGTTTATCGAGACTATCCGGGGAGCTGTTTTTT.

This clone is a singleton in its sample. The chain has TRBV6-5 and TRBJ1-6; tentatively, D is TRBD1 (6 bases). Germline V gives CDR1 MNHEY, CDR2 SVGAGI. The CDR3 loop spans 13 amino acids. Trimming cost V 5 bases and J 10 bases, with 12 bases left between them. CDR3 protein: CASSTSGGSPLHF. DNA of the CDR3: TGTGCCAGCAGTACCTCGGGGGGCTCACCCCTCCACTTT.

J is TRBJ2-7 and V is TRBV4-3; D might be TRBD1 (5 bases). The CDR3 has 14 residues. Germline CDR1 reads LGHNA; CDR2 reads YSLEER. V lost 0 bases, J lost 0 bases, and 6 bases lay in between. CDR3 sequence (DNA): TGCGCCAGCAGCCAAGAGACAGTCTCCTACGAGCAGTACTTC. Translating gives CASSQETVSYEQYF.

This clone was seen once. The rearrangement joins TRBV27 to TRBJ2-7; a weak D match, TRBD1 (6 bases). This CDR3 region has 18 residues. The germline V gene has CDR1 MNHEY and CDR2 SMNVEV (reference sequence). V lost 2 bases and J 6 bases, leaving 26 bases between the germline ends. CDR3 region: CASSLKGHRSPAQPEQYF. DNA for the CDR3: TGTGCCAGCAGTTTAAAGGGACACCGATCTCCCGCCCAGCCCGAGCAGTACTTC.

This clone was recorded once. The V call is TRBV6-5, the J call TRBJ2-7; the match to TRBD1 covers 9 bases. V lost 10 bases to trimming and J lost 6 bases; unmatched junction nucleotides: 7. The CDR3 totals 12 residues. From germline, CDR1 is MNHEY and CDR2 SVGAGI. The CDR3 here is CATWDRVPEQYF. As DNA, the CDR3 is TGTGCCACCTGGGACAGGGTCCCCGAGCAGTACTTC.

This clone showed up just a few times. V usage is TRBV19 and J usage is TRBJ1-4; no clear D. Germline loops: CDR1 LNHDA, CDR2 SQIVND (reference sequence). The CDR3 loop spans 15 amino acids. V gave up 2 bases and J gave up 1 base, with 8 bases separating them. The CDR3 DNA reads as TGTGCCAGTAGTATAATGGGCAGAACTAATGAAAAACTGTTTTTT. It yields the protein CASSIMGRTNEKLFF. The whole variable domain, filled in from reference TRBV19 and TRBJ1-4, reads DGGITQSPKYLFRKEGQNVTLSCEQNLNHDAMYWYRQDPGQGLRLIYYSQIVNDFQKGDIAEGYSVSREKKESFPLTVTSAQKNPTAFYLCASSIMGRTNEKLFFGSGTQLSVL.

This clone has just a few counts. The rearrangement uses TRBV6-5 and TRBJ2-1, with TRBD1 as a possible D gene (5 bases). Trimming removed 7 bases at V and 1 base at J, with 11 bases between. The CDR3 extends over 14 amino acids. CDR1 is MNHEY, CDR2 SVGAGI, per germline. This CDR3 is CASKATASYNEQFF. The CDR3 DNA sequence: TGTGCCAGCAAGGCGACAGCTTCCTACAATGAGCAGTTCTTC.